This TCR beta chain was sequenced for a study of metastatic and nonmetastatic thyroid tumors. Until they underwent thyroid surgery, no patient had received any treatment. In this sample, this clone is medium-sized (0.01 to 0.1%). The antigen remains unidentified. Whole-study results and caveats: In blood and tumor, TCR beta diversity was reportedly significantly higher in malignant thyroid tumors than in benign nodules.

The CDR3 extends over 15 amino acids. Germline CDR1 reads MNHNS; CDR2 reads SASEGT. Trimming took off 7 bases at V and 4 bases at J, with 20 bases between the two ends. TCRdb re-called the PCR reads with MiXCR. Among under 8,500 clones listed, 20% to 25% were seen once. Sequencing used tumor tissue. The clonotype comes from a female donor with papillary thyroid cancer or a benign thyroid nodule (not recorded which). Some clones in this sample may be carry-over from other donors' samples. This chain joins TRBV6-1 and TRBJ2-7; D is ambiguous. CDR3 DNA sequence: TGTGCCAGCAATCATGAGGCTAGTACGTATTACGAGCAGTACTTC. Translation: CASNHEASTYYEQYF.